The 22 T cell receptor beta chains below come from one sample, sequenced in a study of blood T cell repertoires in COVID-19 (dated by TCRdb to 2019 to 2021). The method was the immunoSEQ multiplex PCR assay. TCRdb holds this immuneACCESS table with in-frame rearrangements only. Some clones are missing; in checked studies, unresolved V genes explain under half, and the rest has no known cause. This sample holds 150,000 to 200,000 clones; roughly 84% were observed only once. Of the sample, around 15% is held by the ten largest clones. The specimen sequenced was peripheral blood. The origin of the receptors is a woman between 65 and 79 years old with COVID-19, enrolled during active disease.

The chain combines TRBV6-2 or TRBV6-3 with TRBJ2-2, with D unresolved. The CDR3 contains 12 residues. Germline CDR1 MNHEY, CDR2 SVGEGT. The germline V and J ends were trimmed by 4 bases and 5 bases, with 5 bases remaining between them. DNA of the CDR3: TGTGCCAGCAGTTCCCTTACCGGGGAGCTGTTTTTT. Its translation is CASSSLTGELFF.

The chain uses TRBV4-1 and TRBJ2-5, with D maybe TRBD1 (6 bases). Deletions cut 4 bases from V and 1 base from J, with 16 bases between. Germline assignment: CDR1 MGHRA and CDR2 YSYEKL. The CDR3 is made up of 16 amino acids. CDR3 nucleotide sequence: TGCGCCAGCAGCCCCACAAATACAGGGCTCCAAGAGACCCAGTACTTC. Translating gives CASSPTNTGLQETQYF.

This chain uses TRBV5-1 with TRBJ1-1, with a possible D match to TRBD1 (5 bases). The CDR3 has 14 amino acids. CDR1 and CDR2 from the germline V gene are SGHRS and YFSETQ. Trimming took 6 bases from V and 2 from J, leaving 14 bases between them. The CDR3 protein is CASTAGGVNTEAFF. CDR3 DNA sequence: TGCGCCAGCACGGCCGGGGGAGTAAACACTGAAGCTTTCTTT. Full variable domain (rest looked up from reference TRBV5-1 and TRBJ1-1): KAGVTQTPRYLIKTRGQQVTLSCSPISGHRSVSWYQQTPGQGLQFLFEYFSETQRNKGNFPGRFSGRQFSNSRSEMNVSTLELGDSALYLCASTAGGVNTEAFFGQGTRLTVV.

The chain uses TRBV28 and TRBJ1-5; unclear D gene. V lost 6 bases, J lost 8 bases, and 14 bases lay in between. The CDR3 covers 13 residues. Germline-derived CDR1 and CDR2 are MDHEN and SYDVKM. The CDR3 sequence: CASSPNGVKPQHF. CDR3 sequence (DNA): TGTGCCAGCAGCCCGAACGGGGTGAAGCCCCAGCATTTT.

This clone has just a few counts. This rearrangement joins TRBV15 to TRBJ1-1; perhaps TRBD1 as D (6 bases). This CDR3 spans 14 amino acids. V was cut by 8 bases and J by 1 base, with 14 bases left in between. The V gene's germline CDR1 is LNHNV and CDR2 YYDKDF (reference sequence). The CDR3 loop reads CATRGGGSNTEAFF. CDR3 sequence (DNA): TGTGCCACCCGAGGGGGGGGCTCGAACACTGAAGCTTTCTTT.

The sample holds one count of this clone. The CDR3 here is CASSLVGQGSHGYTF. In nucleotides, the CDR3 is TGTGCCAGCAGCTTGGTGGGACAGGGTAGTCATGGCTACACCTTC. V and J are TRBV5-5 and TRBJ1-2; TRBD1 agrees at 9 bases. Germline CDR1 SGHKS, CDR2 YYEKEE (reference sequence). The CDR3 is 15 residues long. The V and J ends lost 0 bases and 6 bases, in that order; junction bases with no gene match: 6.

The chain has TRBV5-6 and TRBJ2-5; TRBD2 aligns across 13 bases. Germline V gives CDR1 SGHDT, CDR2 YYEEEE. J gave up 9 bases and V 4 bases, and 12 bases lay outside the gene matches. The CDR3 sequence is 16 residues long. The CDR3 nucleotides read TGTGCCAGCAGCCGTGGGACTAGCGGGACCAAGAGACCCCAGTACTTC. This codes for CASSRGTSGTKRPQYF.

This sequence joins TRBV7-9 and TRBJ2-1, with TRBD2 matching over 9 bases. This CDR3 region has 16 residues. Germline V gene sequence: CDR1 SEHNR, CDR2 FQNEAQ (reference sequence). The trim removed 1 base at V and 6 bases at J, leaving 7 bases unmatched. CDR3: CASSLGAGGSVNEQFF. CDR3 in DNA: TGTGCCAGCAGCTTAGGAGCGGGAGGAAGCGTCAATGAGCAGTTCTTC.

The chain's CDR3 is CASSYNKNIQYF. Written as DNA, the CDR3 is TGTGCCAGCAGCTATAACAAAAACATTCAGTACTTC. V is TRBV7-9 and J is TRBJ2-4; D remains ambiguous. V lost 4 bases to trimming and J lost 3 bases, with 4 bases between them. The germline gives CDR1 SEHNR, CDR2 FQNEAQ (reference sequence). The CDR3 sequence is 12 residues long. The full variable domain, with the rest looked up from reference TRBV7-9 and TRBJ2-4, is DTGVSQNPRHKITKRGQNVTFRCDPISEHNRLYWYRQTLGQGPEFLTYFQNEAQLEKSRLLSDRFSAERPKGSFSTLEIQRTEQGDSAMYLCASSYNKNIQYFGAGTRLSVL.

This clone occurred a few times. The J gene is TRBJ1-2, the V gene TRBV28; D is undetermined. The germline gives CDR1 MDHEN, CDR2 SYDVKM. The CDR3 length is 14 residues. V was trimmed by 1 base and J by 7 bases, leaving 13 bases between them. CDR3 in DNA: TGTGCCAGCAGTTTATACCCCGGCGAGGGTGGCTACACCTTC. Protein: CASSLYPGEGGYTF.

The DNA of the CDR3 is TGTGCCATCAGTGGACCCCCGGGACAGGTCACCGGGGAGCTGTTTTTT. Amino acids: CAISGPPGQVTGELFF. V and J are TRBV10-3 and TRBJ2-2, with 8 bases identical to TRBD1. The V gene's germline CDR1 is ENHRY and CDR2 SYGVKD. The V and J ends lost 4 bases and 4 bases, in that order; junction bases with no gene match: 8. The CDR3 length is 16 residues.

The CDR3 sequence is CASSEGLSLKHEQYF. CDR3 DNA sequence: TGTGCCAGCAGCGAGGGACTCTCCCTCAAACACGAGCAGTACTTC. The gene calls are TRBV7-6 and TRBJ2-7; TRBD2 is a possible D gene (6 bases). This CDR3 is 15 amino acids long. Germline CDR1 and CDR2: SGHVS and FNYEAQ. Trimming pared 5 bases from V and 5 bases from J, leaving 19 bases between.

This chain uses TRBV28 with TRBJ2-7, with TRBD1 matching 7 bases. The CDR3 contains 13 residues. J lost 5 bases, V lost 6 bases, and 7 bases had no gene match. Looked up from germline, CDR1 is MDHEN and CDR2 is SYDVKM. CDR3 sequence (DNA): TGTGCCAGCAGCGGGACAGCTATCAACGAGCAGTACGTC. Encoded protein: CASSGTAINEQYV.

The V and J genes are TRBV11-2 and TRBJ2-5; maybe TRBD1 (5 bases). Trimming pared 6 bases from V and 0 bases from J, leaving 11 bases between. Germline V gives CDR1 SGHAT, CDR2 FQNNGV. There are 14 residues in the CDR3. The CDR3 DNA is TGTGCCAGCAGAAAGACAGATTACCAAGAGACCCAGTACTTC. Protein sequence: CASRKTDYQETQYF.

The chain is built from TRBV6-6 and TRBJ1-5; tentative D call: TRBD1 (5 bases). Germline V gives CDR1 MNHNY, CDR2 SVGAGI (reference sequence). The length of the CDR3 is 13 residues. Deletions cut 7 bases from V and 1 base from J, with 8 bases between. The CDR3 reads CASKGASNQPQHF. CDR3 coding DNA: TGTGCCAGCAAAGGGGCGAGCAATCAGCCCCAGCATTTT.

Here the CDR3 DNA reads TGTGCCTGGAGTGGCGCAGCGAAGTTCTCTGGAAACACCATATATTTT. It is translated as CAWSGAAKFSGNTIYF. This chain connects TRBV30 to TRBJ1-3; D uncertain. The CDR3 consists of 16 residues. The germline V and J ends were trimmed by 1 base and 0 bases, with 13 bases remaining between them. CDR1 is GTSNPN, CDR2 SVGIG, per germline (reference sequence).

This chain joins TRBV5-6 and TRBJ2-7; 8 nucleotides agree with TRBD2. The CDR3 extends over 17 amino acids. The trim removed 1 base at V and 2 bases at J, leaving 11 bases unmatched. CDR1 is SGHDT, CDR2 YYEEEE, per germline. CDR3 in amino acids: CASSLRANSGNPYEQYF. Written as DNA, the CDR3 is TGTGCCAGCAGCTTGCGGGCGAATAGCGGGAACCCCTACGAGCAGTACTTC.

V and J are TRBV6-2 or TRBV6-3 and TRBJ2-1; D not resolved. CDR1 is MNHEY and CDR2 is SVGEGT in the germline V gene. Trimming pared 2 bases from V and 9 bases from J, leaving 5 bases between. This CDR3 region has 11 residues. The CDR3 DNA sequence: TGTGCCAGCAGTTACGGAGCTGAGCAGTTCTTC. Translation gives CASSYGAEQFF.

J is TRBJ2-2 and V is TRBV19, with D perhaps matching TRBD1 (6 bases). The CDR3 is 14 amino acids. CDR1 and CDR2 from the germline V gene are LNHDA and SQIVND (reference sequence). V was pared by 9 bases and J by 5 bases, with 16 bases between. CDR3 in DNA: TGTGCCAGCCGACCAGGGGAAGTAACCGGGGAGCTGTTTTTT. Translation gives CASRPGEVTGELFF.

CDR3 in amino acids: CASSEQGGNQPQHF. CDR3 nucleotide sequence: TGTGCCAGCAGCGAACAGGGGGGCAATCAGCCCCAGCATTTT. The chain couples TRBV9 to TRBJ1-5; TRBD1 matches 8 bases. The CDR3 contains 14 residues. V trimming: 3 bases; J trimming: 2 bases; junction bases outside the gene matches: 1. In germline, CDR1 is SGDLS, CDR2 YYNGEE.

The rearrangement joins TRBV18 to TRBJ2-1; D is undetermined. V shed 0 bases and J shed 3 bases, with 9 bases lying between them. This CDR3 has 15 amino acids. Germline V gene sequence: CDR1 KGHSH, CDR2 LQKENI. The CDR3, as DNA: TGTGCCAGCTCACCACCCGAACGGAGCTACAATGAGCAGTTCTTC. This codes for CASSPPERSYNEQFF.

This clone was recorded a few times. This sequence joins TRBV2 and TRBJ1-3; TRBD1 agrees at 8 bases. The germline CDR1 and CDR2 sequences are SNHLY and FYNNEI. V gave up 7 bases and J gave up 9 bases; unmatched junction bases: 14. CDR3 length: 15 residues. The CDR3 coding sequence is TGTGCCAGCACCGAGGACAGGGCTGAGGGCAGCACCATATATTTT. Translating gives CASTEDRAEGSTIYF.